This TCR beta chain derives from a study of memory CD4+ T cells and cytomegalovirus serostatus. Regarding the study as a whole: Each of approximately 61 CMV-associated TCRbeta sequences occurred in one to five individuals. Median bootstrapped AUC for CMV status was about 0.95 originally, around 0.91 US-trained.

On this clone: What it recognizes is unknown.

Per the study methods: After removing out-of-frame reads, 2 million to 2.5 million distinct TCRbeta sequences remained. Clones were sequenced by immunoSEQ multiplex PCR, and TCRdb holds only the in-frame ones, with some missing. V and J calls and clone size come straight from that table; D and trimming were deduced from the DNA. This sample carries roughly 53,000 clones, roughly four fifths of them seen once, and the ten largest clones take approximately 1.5%. Germline V gene lookup returns CDR1 ENHRY and CDR2 SYGVKD. Trimming at V came to 2 bases and at J to 5 bases, leaving 8 bases not matched to a gene. The CDR3 contains 15 residues. Single viable CD3+CD4+CD8-CD45RO+ cells were sorted as the memory CD4+ T cells.

This sequence originates from an adult in good health and CMV-seronegative. The chain combines TRBV10-3 with TRBJ2-7; TRBD2 agrees at 8 bases. The sample was memory CD4+ T cells from blood. Here the CDR3 DNA reads TGTGCCATCAGTGAGCCCGGGACTAGAGGCCACGAGCAGTACTTC. It specifies CAISEPGTRGHEQYF.